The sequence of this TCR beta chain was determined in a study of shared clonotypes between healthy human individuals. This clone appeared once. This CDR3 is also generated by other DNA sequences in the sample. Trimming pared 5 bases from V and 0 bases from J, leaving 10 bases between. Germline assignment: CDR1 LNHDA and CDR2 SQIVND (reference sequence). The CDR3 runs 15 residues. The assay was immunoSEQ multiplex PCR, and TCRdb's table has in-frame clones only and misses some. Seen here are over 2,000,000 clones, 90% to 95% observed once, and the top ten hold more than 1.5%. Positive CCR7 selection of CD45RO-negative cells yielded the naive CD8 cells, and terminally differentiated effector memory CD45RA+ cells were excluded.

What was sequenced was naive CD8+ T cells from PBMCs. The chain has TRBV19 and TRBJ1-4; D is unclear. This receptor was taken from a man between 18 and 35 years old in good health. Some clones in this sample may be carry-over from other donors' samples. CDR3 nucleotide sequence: TGTGCCAGTAGTTCCCGACACGCAACTAATGAAAAACTGTTTTTT. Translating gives CASSSRHATNEKLFF.